Following are 25 T cell receptor beta chains from one sample sequenced in a study of beta chain features in type 1 diabetes. Expressed TCRB transcripts got sequenced, as all isolated RNA was reverse transcribed. The protocol was immunoSEQ multiplex PCR, while the TCRdb copy is restricted to in-frame clones and leaves out a portion. The sample consists of about 620,000 clones, about a sixth of them appearing once. The specimen was naive CD4+ T cells from blood. These receptors were taken from a man between 18 and 29 years old in good health.

Only a few counts were recorded for this clone. V gene TRBV25-1 combines with J gene TRBJ1-4; D may be TRBD1 (6 bases). This CDR3 contains 15 residues. Germline loops: CDR1 MGHDK, CDR2 SYGVNS. V lost 1 base to trimming and J lost 6 bases, with 12 bases between them. In DNA, the CDR3 is TGTGCCAGCAGTGAATTAAGGGGGGCGGATGAAAAACTGTTTTTT. Translation gives CASSELRGADEKLFF.

The genes are TRBV18 and TRBJ2-3; the D is unclear. The V gene's germline CDR1 is KGHSH and CDR2 LQKENI. The V end was cut by 1 base, the J end by 1 base, with 3 bases between. This CDR3 contains 13 residues. Here the CDR3 reads CASSPLRTDTQYF. In DNA form, the CDR3 reads TGTGCCAGCTCACCACTTCGCACAGATACGCAGTATTTT.

This clone appeared a few times. The V and J genes are TRBV28 and TRBJ2-7; TRBD1 matches 8 bases. Looked up from germline, CDR1 is MDHEN and CDR2 is SYDVKM. Unmatched junction bases numbered 9, after V lost 7 bases and J lost 4 bases. The CDR3 sequence is 14 residues long. CDR3 residues: CASKDRARWYEQYF. CDR3 nucleotide sequence: TGTGCCAGCAAGGACAGGGCGAGATGGTACGAGCAGTACTTC. Full variable domain (missing parts from reference TRBV28 and TRBJ2-7): DVKVTQSSRYLVKRTGEKVFLECVQDMDHENMFWYRQDPGLGLRLIYFSYDVKMKEKGDIPEGYSVSREKKERFSLILESASTNQTSMYLCASKDRARWYEQYFGPGTRLTVT.

This clone was picked up a small number of times. The V call is TRBV11-2, the J call TRBJ2-3, with 7 positions matching TRBD1. The CDR3 sequence is 16 residues long. With 1 base clipped from V and 0 bases from J, the junction kept 4 bases outside the gene matches. Germline CDR1 and CDR2: SGHAT and FQNNGV. CDR3 sequence: CASSLVGTDSTDTQYF. The CDR3 DNA is TGTGCCAGCAGCTTAGTGGGGACAGACAGCACAGATACGCAGTATTTT. Full variable domain (missing parts from reference TRBV11-2 and TRBJ2-3): EAGVAQSPRYKIIEKRQSVAFWCNPISGHATLYWYQQILGQGPKLLIQFQNNGVVDDSQLPKDRFSAERLKGVDSTLKIQPAKLEDSAVYLCASSLVGTDSTDTQYFGPGTRLTVL.

The chain is built from TRBV9 and TRBJ2-3, with a possible D match to TRBD2 (6 bases). The V and J ends lost 4 bases and 2 bases respectively, with 20 bases between them. CDR3 length: 17 residues. In germline, CDR1 is SGDLS, CDR2 YYNGEE. The CDR3, as DNA: TGTGCCAGCAGCCCCTTGGGGGGACGCGGATTCACAGATACGCAGTATTTT. Translating gives CASSPLGGRGFTDTQYF.

The CDR3 DNA sequence: TGTGCCAGCGGACCCCTTGGGGGGGGCAGCGATACGCAGTATTTT. The encoded protein is CASGPLGGGSDTQYF. This sequence joins TRBV28 and TRBJ2-3; tentative D call: TRBD2 (7 bases). V lost 8 bases, J lost 6 bases, and 21 bases lay in between. The germline gives CDR1 MDHEN, CDR2 SYDVKM. The CDR3 runs 15 residues.

V gene TRBV7-3 combines with J gene TRBJ2-1, with D perhaps matching TRBD1 (6 bases). This CDR3 comprises 15 residues. V was shortened by 5 bases and J by 5 bases, with 16 bases between the two germline ends. Germline V gene data show CDR1 as SGHTA and CDR2 as FQGTGA. CDR3 sequence: CASSQSRGGNNEQFF. DNA for the CDR3: TGTGCCAGCAGCCAGTCCAGGGGTGGGAACAATGAGCAGTTCTTC.

This clone was detected a few times. The chain carries TRBV6-1 and TRBJ2-3; 8 bases are a match to TRBD1. Germline trimming cut 8 bases from V and 7 bases from J; bases unmatched to any gene: 8. CDR3 length equals 13 residues. The V gene's germline CDR1 is MNHNS and CDR2 SASEGT. The CDR3 reads CASHTGTGYTQYF. The CDR3, as DNA: TGTGCCAGCCACACCGGGACAGGCTATACGCAGTATTTT.

With regard to this clone: At one end, the junction sequence differs from germline, possibly due to a read error. The chain links TRBV5-5 to TRBJ2-5; the match to TRBD1 covers 7 bases. This CDR3 has 14 residues. Per the germline V gene, CDR1 is SGHKS and CDR2 is YYEKEE (reference sequence). The CDR3 DNA reads as TGTGCCAGCAACCGGGACAGTTCTCAAGAAACCCAGTACTTC. It encodes CASNRDSSQETQYF.

The chain employs TRBV7-9 and TRBJ1-1; D is unclear. CDR1 SEHNR and CDR2 FQNEAQ come from the germline V gene (reference sequence). V shed 1 base and J shed 1 base, with 13 bases lying between them. The CDR3 has 16 residues. This CDR3 is CASSLDASTGNTEAFF. Here the CDR3 DNA reads TGTGCCAGCAGCTTAGACGCCTCCACGGGGAACACTGAAGCTTTCTTT.

CDR3 sequence (DNA): TGTGCCAGCAGGCGGGACAGGGGGGGCAATCAGCCCCAGCATTTT. The encoded protein is CASRRDRGGNQPQHF. V is TRBV2 and J is TRBJ1-5, with 11 nucleotides matching TRBD1. The germline V gene has CDR1 SNHLY and CDR2 FYNNEI. V lost 6 bases, J lost 2 bases, and 3 bases stayed unmatched. The length of the CDR3 is 15 residues.

This clone was seen a few times. The J gene is TRBJ2-7, the V gene TRBV20-1, with D uncertain. V dropped 3 bases and J dropped 5 bases, with 8 bases sitting between them. Germline V lookup: CDR1 DFQATT, CDR2 SNEGSKA (reference sequence). CDR3 length equals 11 residues. The CDR3 nucleotides read TGCAGTGCTAGTCCCAGCCACGAGCAGTACTTC. The encoded protein is CSASPSHEQYF.

The CDR3 DNA sequence: TGTGCCAGCAGTTACTCGGACCTACCTGGCTACACCTTC. It specifies CASSYSDLPGYTF. The chain combines TRBV6-6 with TRBJ1-2; D unclear. The CDR3 spans 13 residues. Germline CDR1 reads MNHNY; CDR2 reads SVGAGI (reference sequence). Trimming left V 0 bases short and J 7 bases short, with 9 bases between.

V gene TRBV10-3 combines with J gene TRBJ2-7; 9 bases are shared with TRBD1. The CDR3 loop spans 13 amino acids. From germline, CDR1 is ENHRY and CDR2 SYGVKD. Unmatched junction bases numbered 9, after V lost 10 bases and J lost 5 bases. The DNA for the CDR3 is TGTGCCACCGGGACAGGGTTGTTCCACGAGCAGTACTTC. It yields the protein CATGTGLFHEQYF.

The J gene is TRBJ1-6, the V gene TRBV6-1; tentatively, D is TRBD1 (5 bases). Deletions cut 0 bases from V and 13 bases from J, with 16 bases between. Looked up from germline, CDR1 is MNHNS and CDR2 is SASEGT. This CDR3 is built from 15 residues. The CDR3 reads CASSEAPGLLAPLHF. The CDR3 DNA reads TGTGCCAGCAGTGAAGCCCCAGGGCTCTTAGCCCCCCTCCACTTT.

The gene calls are TRBV5-1 and TRBJ2-3; D is uncertain. Trimming cost V 4 bases and J 5 bases, with 8 bases left between them. Germline V CDR1 and CDR2: SGHRS, YFSETQ. The CDR3 has 12 amino acids. CDR3 coding DNA: TGCGCCAGCAGCACCGGACGAGATACGCAGTATTTT. It encodes CASSTGRDTQYF.

The CDR3 is CSVSSTSGRTDTQYF. CDR3 DNA: TGCAGCGTTTCTTCGACTAGCGGCCGCACAGATACGCAGTATTTT. V is TRBV29-1 and J is TRBJ2-3, with TRBD2 identical over 9 bases. J was trimmed by 1 base and V by 5 bases; bases with no gene match: 7. This CDR3 has 15 residues. Germline-derived CDR1 and CDR2 are SQVTM and ANQGSEA.

This clone showed up just a few times. This chain uses TRBV11-1 with TRBJ2-5, with a possible D match to TRBD2 (5 bases). Trimming shortened V by 1 base and J by 5 bases, and 11 bases separated the two germline ends. This CDR3 comprises 14 residues. From germline, CDR1 is SGHAT and CDR2 FQDESV (reference sequence). The CDR3 loop is CASSLGTSGETQYF. DNA for the CDR3: TGTGCCAGCAGCTTAGGGACTTCGGGGGAGACCCAGTACTTC. Based on the CDR3 plus reference TRBV11-1 and TRBJ2-5, the full variable domain is EAEVAQSPRYKITEKSQAVAFWCDPISGHATLYWYRQILGQGPELLVQFQDESVVDDSQLPKDRFSAERLKGVDSTLKIQPAELGDSAMYLCASSLGTSGETQYFGPGTRLLVL.

The chain carries TRBV28 and TRBJ2-5; 9 positions agree with TRBD1. V was clipped by 6 bases and J by 11 bases; unmatched bases: 10. The CDR3 consists of 13 residues. Looked up from germline, CDR1 is MDHEN and CDR2 is SYDVKM. For the CDR3, the DNA is TGTGCCAGCAGCCTACAGGGGGCGCGTGAGCAGTACTTC. This gives the protein CASSLQGAREQYF.

This clone has more than one count but fewer than ten. The chain joins TRBV6-1 to TRBJ2-7; 9 nucleotides align to TRBD1. The trim removed 6 bases at V and 3 bases at J, leaving 9 bases unmatched. This CDR3 region has 15 residues. Germline V gene lookup returns CDR1 MNHNS and CDR2 SASEGT. The CDR3 coding sequence is TGTGCCAGCAGAGACCGGGACAGGGTAAACTACGAGCAGTACTTC. It codes for CASRDRDRVNYEQYF.

The CDR3 sequence is CASSPIGGRTDTQYF. The CDR3 region has the DNA TGTGCCAGCAGCCCCATAGGGGGCAGGACAGATACGCAGTATTTT. The chain combines TRBV7-2 with TRBJ2-3; 7 bases match TRBD1. Per the germline V gene, CDR1 is SGHTA and CDR2 is FQGNSA. J was trimmed by 3 bases and V by 5 bases; bases with no gene match: 8. This CDR3 has 15 residues. Combining the CDR3 with reference TRBV7-2 and TRBJ2-3 gives the whole variable domain GAGVSQSPSNKVTEKGKDVELRCDPISGHTALYWYRQSLGQGLEFLIYFQGNSAPDKSGLPSDRFSAERTGGSVSTLTIQRTQQEDSAVYLCASSPIGGRTDTQYFGPGTRLTVL.

This clone was detected a few times. The chain uses TRBV7-3 and TRBJ1-1, with unresolved D. Germline V gene sequence: CDR1 SGHTA, CDR2 FQGTGA. Between the trimmed V and J ends, which lost 3 bases and 1 base, there was a span of 6 bases. This CDR3 comprises 13 residues. CDR3 in DNA: TGTGCCAGCAGCTTTATACCGAACACTGAAGCTTTCTTT. It yields the protein CASSFIPNTEAFF. Full variable domain (remainder filled in from reference TRBV7-3 and TRBJ1-1): GAGVSQTPSNKVTEKGKYVELRCDPISGHTALYWYRQSLGQGPEFLIYFQGTGAADDSGLPNDRFFAVRPEGSVSTLKIQRTERGDSAVYLCASSFIPNTEAFFGQGTRLTVV.

This clone was seen a few times. V is TRBV2 and J is TRBJ2-7; D unresolved. Germline CDR1 is SNHLY and CDR2 is FYNNEI. This CDR3 has 12 amino acids. Trimming shortened V by 0 bases and J by 4 bases, and 4 bases separated the two germline ends. DNA of the CDR3: TGTGCCAGCAGTGAAGCGCTTTACGAGCAGTACTTC. As protein: CASSEALYEQYF.

This rearrangement joins TRBV6-1 to TRBJ1-2; D is unclear. V was clipped by 0 bases and J by 5 bases, with 13 bases between them. Germline V gene lookup returns CDR1 MNHNS and CDR2 SASEGT. This CDR3 is built from 15 residues. CDR3 coding DNA: TGTGCCAGCAGTGAAGCGCGGGTCAGGTCTTATGGCTACACCTTC. Protein product: CASSEARVRSYGYTF.

This chain connects TRBV6-5 to TRBJ1-5; D is possibly TRBD1 (6 bases). Per the germline V gene, CDR1 is MNHEY and CDR2 is SVGAGI. The CDR3 loop spans 14 amino acids. V lost 5 bases and J lost 4, with 12 bases in between. The chain's CDR3 is CASSRGQTNQPQHF. In nucleotides, the CDR3 is TGTGCCAGCAGTCGAGGACAGACAAATCAGCCCCAGCATTTT.